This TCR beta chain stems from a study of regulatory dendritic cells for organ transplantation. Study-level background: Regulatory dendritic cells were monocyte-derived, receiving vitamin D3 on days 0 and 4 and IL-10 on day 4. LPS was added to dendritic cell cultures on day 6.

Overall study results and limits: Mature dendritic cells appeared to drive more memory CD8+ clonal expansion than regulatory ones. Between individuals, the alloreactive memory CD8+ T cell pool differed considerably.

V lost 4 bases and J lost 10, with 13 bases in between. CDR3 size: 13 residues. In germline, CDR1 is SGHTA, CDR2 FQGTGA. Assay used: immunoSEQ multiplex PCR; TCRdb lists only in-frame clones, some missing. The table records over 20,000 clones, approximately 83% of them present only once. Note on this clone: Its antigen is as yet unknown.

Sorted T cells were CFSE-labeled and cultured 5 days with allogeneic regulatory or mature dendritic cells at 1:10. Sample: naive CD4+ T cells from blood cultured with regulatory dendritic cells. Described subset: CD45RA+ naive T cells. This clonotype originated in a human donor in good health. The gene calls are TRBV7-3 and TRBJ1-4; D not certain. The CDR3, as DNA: TGTGCCAGCAGCTCAGGCCGAGATGGAAAACTGTTTTTT. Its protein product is CASSSGRDGKLFF.